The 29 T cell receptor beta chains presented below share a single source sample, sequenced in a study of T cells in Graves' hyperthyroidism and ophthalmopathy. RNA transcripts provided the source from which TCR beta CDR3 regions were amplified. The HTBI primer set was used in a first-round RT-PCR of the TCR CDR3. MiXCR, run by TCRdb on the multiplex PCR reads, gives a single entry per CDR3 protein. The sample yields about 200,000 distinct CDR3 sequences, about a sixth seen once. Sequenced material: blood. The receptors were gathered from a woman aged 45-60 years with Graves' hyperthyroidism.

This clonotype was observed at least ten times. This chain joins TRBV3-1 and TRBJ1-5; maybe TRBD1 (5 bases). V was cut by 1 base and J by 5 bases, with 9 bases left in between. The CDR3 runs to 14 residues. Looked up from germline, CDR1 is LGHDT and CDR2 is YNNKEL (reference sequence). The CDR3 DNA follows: TGTGCCAGCAGCCAAGCAGGGAGGGATCAGCCCCAGCATTTT. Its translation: CASSQAGRDQPQHF.

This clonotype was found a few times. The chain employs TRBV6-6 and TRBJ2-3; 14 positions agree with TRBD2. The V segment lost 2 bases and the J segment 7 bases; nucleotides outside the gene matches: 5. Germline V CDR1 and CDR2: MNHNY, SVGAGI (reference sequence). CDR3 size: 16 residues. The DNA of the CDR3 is TGTGCCAGCAGTTACGGGACTAGCGGGAGTTGGTATACGCAGTATTTT. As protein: CASSYGTSGSWYTQYF.

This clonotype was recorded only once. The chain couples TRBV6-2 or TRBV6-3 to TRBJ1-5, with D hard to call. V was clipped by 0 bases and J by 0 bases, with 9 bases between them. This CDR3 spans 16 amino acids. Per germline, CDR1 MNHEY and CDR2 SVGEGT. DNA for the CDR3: TGTGCCAGCAGTTACTCAACGGGGTATAGCAATCAGCCCCAGCATTTT. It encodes CASSYSTGYSNQPQHF.

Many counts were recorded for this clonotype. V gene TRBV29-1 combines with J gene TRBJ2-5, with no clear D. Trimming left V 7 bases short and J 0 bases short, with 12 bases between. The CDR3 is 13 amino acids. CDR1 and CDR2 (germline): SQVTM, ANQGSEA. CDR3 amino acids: CSGAATYQETQYF. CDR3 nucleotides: TGCAGCGGTGCGGCGACGTACCAAGAGACCCAGTACTTC.

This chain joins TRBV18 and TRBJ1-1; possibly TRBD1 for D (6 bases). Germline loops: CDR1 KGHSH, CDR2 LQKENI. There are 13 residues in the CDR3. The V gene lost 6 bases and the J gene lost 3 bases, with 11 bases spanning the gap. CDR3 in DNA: TGTGCCAGCTCGCAGGGGAGCGACACTGAAGCTTTCTTT. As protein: CASSQGSDTEAFF.

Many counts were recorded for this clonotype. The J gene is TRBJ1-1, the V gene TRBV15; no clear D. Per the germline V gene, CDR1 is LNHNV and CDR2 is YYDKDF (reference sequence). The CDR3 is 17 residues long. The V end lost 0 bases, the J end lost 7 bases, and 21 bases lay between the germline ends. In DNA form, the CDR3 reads TGTGCCACCAGCAGAGATGGAATGGCGGTGACCAGCGATGAAGCTTTCTTT. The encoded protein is CATSRDGMAVTSDEAFF.

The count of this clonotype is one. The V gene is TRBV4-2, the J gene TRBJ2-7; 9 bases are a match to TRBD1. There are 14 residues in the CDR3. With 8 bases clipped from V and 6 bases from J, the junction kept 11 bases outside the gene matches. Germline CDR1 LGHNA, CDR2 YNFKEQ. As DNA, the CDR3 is TGTGCCAGCTCACCAGGGACAGGGAGTTCCGAGCAGTACTTC. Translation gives CASSPGTGSSEQYF.

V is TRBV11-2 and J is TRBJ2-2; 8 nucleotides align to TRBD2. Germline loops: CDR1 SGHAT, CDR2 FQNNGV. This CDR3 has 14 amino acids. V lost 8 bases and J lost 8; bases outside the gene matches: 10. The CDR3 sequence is CASAPGGRSGELFF. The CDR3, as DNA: TGTGCCAGCGCCCCTGGCGGGAGGTCAGGGGAGCTGTTTTTT.

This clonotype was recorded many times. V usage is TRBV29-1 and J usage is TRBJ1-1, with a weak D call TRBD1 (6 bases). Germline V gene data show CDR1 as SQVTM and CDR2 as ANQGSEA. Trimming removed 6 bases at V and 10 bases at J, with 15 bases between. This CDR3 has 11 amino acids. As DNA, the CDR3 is TGCAGCGTCGATATTGGACAGCGAGCTTTCTTT. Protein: CSVDIGQRAFF.

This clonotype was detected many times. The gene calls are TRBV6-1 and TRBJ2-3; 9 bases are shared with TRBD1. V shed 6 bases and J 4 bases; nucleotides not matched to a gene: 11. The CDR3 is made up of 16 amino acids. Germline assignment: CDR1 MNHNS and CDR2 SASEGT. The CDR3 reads CASRSQGAMTSDTQYF. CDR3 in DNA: TGTGCCAGCAGATCACAGGGGGCCATGACCTCAGATACGCAGTATTTT.

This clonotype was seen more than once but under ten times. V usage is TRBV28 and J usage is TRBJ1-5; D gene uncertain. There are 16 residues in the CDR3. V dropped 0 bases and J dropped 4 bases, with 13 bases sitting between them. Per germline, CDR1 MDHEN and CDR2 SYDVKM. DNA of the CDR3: TGTGCCAGCAGTTTATGGGGGAAAGGTGGAAATCAGCCCCAGCATTTT. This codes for CASSLWGKGGNQPQHF.

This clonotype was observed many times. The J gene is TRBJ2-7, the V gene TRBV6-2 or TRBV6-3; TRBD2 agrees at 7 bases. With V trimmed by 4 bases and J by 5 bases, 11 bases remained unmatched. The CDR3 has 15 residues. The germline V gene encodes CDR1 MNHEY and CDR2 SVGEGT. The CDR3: CASSSALSGTDEQYF. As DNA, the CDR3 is TGTGCCAGCAGTTCGGCCCTAAGCGGGACCGACGAGCAGTACTTC.

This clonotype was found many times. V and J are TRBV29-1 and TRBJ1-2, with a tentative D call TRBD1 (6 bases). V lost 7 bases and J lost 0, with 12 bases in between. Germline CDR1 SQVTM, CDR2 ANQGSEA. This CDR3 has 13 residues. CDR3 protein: CSGRTATNYGYTF. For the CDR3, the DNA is TGCAGCGGCCGGACAGCTACTAACTATGGCTACACCTTC.

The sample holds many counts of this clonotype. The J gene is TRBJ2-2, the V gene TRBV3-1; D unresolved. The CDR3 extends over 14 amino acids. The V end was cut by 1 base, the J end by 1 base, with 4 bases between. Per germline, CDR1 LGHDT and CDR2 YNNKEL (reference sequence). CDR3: CASSQGLNTGELFF. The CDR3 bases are TGTGCCAGCAGCCAAGGTCTGAACACCGGGGAGCTGTTTTTT.

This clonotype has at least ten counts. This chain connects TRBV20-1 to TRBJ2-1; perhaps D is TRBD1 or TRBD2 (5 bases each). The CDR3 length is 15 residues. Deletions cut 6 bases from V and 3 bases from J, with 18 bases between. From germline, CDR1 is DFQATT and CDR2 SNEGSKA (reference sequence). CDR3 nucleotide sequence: TGCAGTGCGGCCCGTGAGGGAAGGGGCTACAATGAGCAGTTCTTC. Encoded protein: CSAAREGRGYNEQFF.

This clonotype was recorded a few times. The CDR3 sequence: CSARKGEMGYEQYF. CDR3 sequence (DNA): TGCAGTGCGCGAAAGGGTGAAATGGGTTACGAGCAGTACTTC. The chain carries TRBV20-1 and TRBJ2-7; no firm D call. The CDR3 length is 14 residues. Trimming took 6 bases from V and 4 from J, leaving 19 bases between them. Germline V gene lookup returns CDR1 DFQATT and CDR2 SNEGSKA (reference sequence).

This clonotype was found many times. The CDR3 sequence is CASALGHTDTQYF. Written as DNA, the CDR3 is TGTGCTAGTGCTCTTGGACACACAGATACGCAGTATTTT. The V call is TRBV12-5, the J call TRBJ2-3, with TRBD1 as a possible D gene (5 bases). Germline V gene lookup returns CDR1 LGHNT and CDR2 FRNRAP. The CDR3 length is 13 residues. V lost 7 bases to trimming and J lost 2 bases, with 10 bases between them.

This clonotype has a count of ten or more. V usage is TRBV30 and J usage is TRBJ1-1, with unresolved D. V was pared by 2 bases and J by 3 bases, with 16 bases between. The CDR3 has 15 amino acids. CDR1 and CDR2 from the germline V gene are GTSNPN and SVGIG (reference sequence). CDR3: CAWSPLVREDTEAFF. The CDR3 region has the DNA TGTGCCTGGAGTCCTCTTGTGAGGGAGGACACTGAAGCTTTCTTT.

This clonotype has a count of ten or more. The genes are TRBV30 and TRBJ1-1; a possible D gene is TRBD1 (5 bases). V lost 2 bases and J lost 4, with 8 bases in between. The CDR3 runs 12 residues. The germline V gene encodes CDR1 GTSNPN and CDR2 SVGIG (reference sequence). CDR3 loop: CAWSFTGTEAFF. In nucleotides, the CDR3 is TGTGCCTGGAGTTTCACAGGCACTGAAGCTTTCTTT.

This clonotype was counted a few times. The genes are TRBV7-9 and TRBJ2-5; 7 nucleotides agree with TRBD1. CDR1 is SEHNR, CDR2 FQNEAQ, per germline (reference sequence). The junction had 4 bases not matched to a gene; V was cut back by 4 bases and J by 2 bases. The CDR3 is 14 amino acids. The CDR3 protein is CASSSGTVQETQYF. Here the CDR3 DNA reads TGTGCCAGCAGCTCAGGGACAGTTCAAGAGACCCAGTACTTC. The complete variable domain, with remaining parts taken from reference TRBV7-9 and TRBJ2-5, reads DTGVSQNPRHKITKRGQNVTFRCDPISEHNRLYWYRQTLGQGPEFLTYFQNEAQLEKSRLLSDRFSAERPKGSFSTLEIQRTEQGDSAMYLCASSSGTVQETQYFGPGTRLLVL.

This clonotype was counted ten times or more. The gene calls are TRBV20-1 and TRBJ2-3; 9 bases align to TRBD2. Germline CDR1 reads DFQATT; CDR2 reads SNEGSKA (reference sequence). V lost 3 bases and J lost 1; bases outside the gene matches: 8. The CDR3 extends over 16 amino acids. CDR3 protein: CSASLASGMGTDTQYF. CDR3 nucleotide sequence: TGCAGTGCTAGTCTTGCTAGCGGGATGGGCACAGATACGCAGTATTTT.

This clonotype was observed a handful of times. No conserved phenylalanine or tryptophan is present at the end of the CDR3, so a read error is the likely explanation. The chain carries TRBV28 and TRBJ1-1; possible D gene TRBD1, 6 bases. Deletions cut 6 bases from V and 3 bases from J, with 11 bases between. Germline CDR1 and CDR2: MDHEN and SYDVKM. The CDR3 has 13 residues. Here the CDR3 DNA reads TGTGCCAGCAGCAAAGGGGGGTACACTGAAGCTTTCCTT. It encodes CASSKGGYTEAFL.

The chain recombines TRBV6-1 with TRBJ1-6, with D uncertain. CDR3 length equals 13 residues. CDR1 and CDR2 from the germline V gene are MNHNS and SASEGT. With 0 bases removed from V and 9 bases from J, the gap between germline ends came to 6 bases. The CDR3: CASSEAVPSPLHF. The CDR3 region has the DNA TGTGCCAGCAGTGAAGCTGTGCCTTCACCCCTCCACTTT.

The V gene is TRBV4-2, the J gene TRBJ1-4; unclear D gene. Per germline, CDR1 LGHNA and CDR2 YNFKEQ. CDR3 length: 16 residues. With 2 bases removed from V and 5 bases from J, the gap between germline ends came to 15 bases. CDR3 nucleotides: TGTGCCAGCAGCCAAAACCCCGGACGGGGAAATGAAAAACTGTTTTTT. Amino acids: CASSQNPGRGNEKLFF.

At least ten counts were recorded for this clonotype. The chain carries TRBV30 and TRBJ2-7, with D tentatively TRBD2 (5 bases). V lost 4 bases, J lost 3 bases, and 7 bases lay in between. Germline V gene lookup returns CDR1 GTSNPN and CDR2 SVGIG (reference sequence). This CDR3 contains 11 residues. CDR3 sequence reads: CAWKAGYEQYF. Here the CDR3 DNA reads TGTGCCTGGAAGGCGGGCTACGAGCAGTACTTC.

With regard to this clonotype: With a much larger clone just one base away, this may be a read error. The CDR3 is CASSPRASHDTQYF. The CDR3 nucleotides read TGCGCCAGCAGCCCGAGGGCAAGCCACGATACGCAGTATTTT. The chain recombines TRBV5-1 with TRBJ2-3; the D gene is possibly TRBD2 (5 bases). Germline CDR1 SGHRS, CDR2 YFSETQ. The CDR3 contains 14 residues. The V gene lost 4 bases and the J gene lost 6 bases, with 15 bases spanning the gap.

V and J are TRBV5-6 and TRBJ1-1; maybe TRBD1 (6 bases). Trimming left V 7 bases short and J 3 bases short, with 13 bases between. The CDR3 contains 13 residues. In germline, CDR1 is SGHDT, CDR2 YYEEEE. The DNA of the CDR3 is TGTGCCAGCGGGGGGGCCGGGGACACTGAAGCTTTCTTT. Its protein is CASGGAGDTEAFF.

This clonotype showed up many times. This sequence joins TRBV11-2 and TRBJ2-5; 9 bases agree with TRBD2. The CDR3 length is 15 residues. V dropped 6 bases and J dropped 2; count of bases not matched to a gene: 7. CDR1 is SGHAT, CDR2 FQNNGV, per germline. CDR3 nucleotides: TGTGCCAGCAGACCCGGGACTAGCAGACAAGAGACCCAGTACTTC. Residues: CASRPGTSRQETQYF.

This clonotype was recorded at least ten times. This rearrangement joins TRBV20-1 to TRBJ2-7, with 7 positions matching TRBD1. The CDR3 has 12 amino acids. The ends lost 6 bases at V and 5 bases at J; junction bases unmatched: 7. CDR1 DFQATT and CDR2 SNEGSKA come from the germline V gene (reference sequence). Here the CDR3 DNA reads TGCAGTGCAACGAACAGGGGCAACGAGCAGTACTTC. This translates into CSATNRGNEQYF.